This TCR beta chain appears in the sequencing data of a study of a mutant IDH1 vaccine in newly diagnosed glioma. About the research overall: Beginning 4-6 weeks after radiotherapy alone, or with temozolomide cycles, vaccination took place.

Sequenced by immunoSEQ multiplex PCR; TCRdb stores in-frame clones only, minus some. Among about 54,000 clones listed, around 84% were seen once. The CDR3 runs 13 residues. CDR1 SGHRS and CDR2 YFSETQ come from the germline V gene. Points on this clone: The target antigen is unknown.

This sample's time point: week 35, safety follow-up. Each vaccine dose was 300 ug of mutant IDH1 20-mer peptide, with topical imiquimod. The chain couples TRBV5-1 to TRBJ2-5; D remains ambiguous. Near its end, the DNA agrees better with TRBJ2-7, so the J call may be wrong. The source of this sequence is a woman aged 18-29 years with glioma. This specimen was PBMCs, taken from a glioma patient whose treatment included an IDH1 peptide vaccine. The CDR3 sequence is CASSLGAPYEQYF. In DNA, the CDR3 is TGCGCCAGCAGCTTGGGGGCCCCCTACGAGCAGTACTTC.